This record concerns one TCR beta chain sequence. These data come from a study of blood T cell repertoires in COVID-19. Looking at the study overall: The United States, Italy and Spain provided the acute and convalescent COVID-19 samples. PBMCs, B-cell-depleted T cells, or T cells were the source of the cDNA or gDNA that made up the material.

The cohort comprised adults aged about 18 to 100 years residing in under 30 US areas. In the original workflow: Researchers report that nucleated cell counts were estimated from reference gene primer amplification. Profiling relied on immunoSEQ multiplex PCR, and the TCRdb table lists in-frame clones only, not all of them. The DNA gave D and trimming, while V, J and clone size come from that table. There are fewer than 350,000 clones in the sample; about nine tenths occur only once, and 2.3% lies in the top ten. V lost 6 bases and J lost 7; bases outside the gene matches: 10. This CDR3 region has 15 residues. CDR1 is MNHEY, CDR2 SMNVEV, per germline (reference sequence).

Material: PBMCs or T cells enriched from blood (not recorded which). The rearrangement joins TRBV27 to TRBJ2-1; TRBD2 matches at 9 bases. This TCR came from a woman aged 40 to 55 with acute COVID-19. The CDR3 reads CASSLGGSGRNEQFF. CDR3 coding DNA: TGTGCCAGCAGCCTGGGGGGTAGCGGGAGAAATGAGCAGTTCTTC.